The TCR beta chain described here comes from a study of PD-1 blockade in mismatch repair-deficient tumors. All patients were mismatch repair deficient, assessed by either PCR or immunohistochemistry. There are 14 residues in the CDR3. CDR1 and CDR2 from the germline V gene are LNHNV and YYDKDF (reference sequence). Trimming pared 0 bases from V and 3 bases from J, leaving 7 bases between. Profiling relied on immunoSEQ multiplex PCR, and the TCRdb table lists in-frame clones only, not all of them. The profile shows 100,000 to 150,000 clones, about 85% of them singletons. The V gene is TRBV15, the J gene TRBJ2-3; a possible D gene is TRBD2 (6 bases). This specimen consisted of peripheral blood, obtained 44 weeks after starting pembrolizumab. This sequence was found in an adult with mismatch repair-deficient cancer. The CDR3: CATSRDGGTDTQYF. CDR3 coding DNA: TGTGCCACCAGCAGAGATGGGGGGACAGATACGCAGTATTTT. Complete variable domain (other parts from reference TRBV15 and TRBJ2-3): DAMVIQNPRYQVTQFGKPVTLSCSQTLNHNVMYWYQQKSSQAPKLLFHYYDKDFNNEADTPDNFQSRRPNTSFCFLDIRSPGLGDTAMYLCATSRDGGTDTQYFGPGTRLTVL.